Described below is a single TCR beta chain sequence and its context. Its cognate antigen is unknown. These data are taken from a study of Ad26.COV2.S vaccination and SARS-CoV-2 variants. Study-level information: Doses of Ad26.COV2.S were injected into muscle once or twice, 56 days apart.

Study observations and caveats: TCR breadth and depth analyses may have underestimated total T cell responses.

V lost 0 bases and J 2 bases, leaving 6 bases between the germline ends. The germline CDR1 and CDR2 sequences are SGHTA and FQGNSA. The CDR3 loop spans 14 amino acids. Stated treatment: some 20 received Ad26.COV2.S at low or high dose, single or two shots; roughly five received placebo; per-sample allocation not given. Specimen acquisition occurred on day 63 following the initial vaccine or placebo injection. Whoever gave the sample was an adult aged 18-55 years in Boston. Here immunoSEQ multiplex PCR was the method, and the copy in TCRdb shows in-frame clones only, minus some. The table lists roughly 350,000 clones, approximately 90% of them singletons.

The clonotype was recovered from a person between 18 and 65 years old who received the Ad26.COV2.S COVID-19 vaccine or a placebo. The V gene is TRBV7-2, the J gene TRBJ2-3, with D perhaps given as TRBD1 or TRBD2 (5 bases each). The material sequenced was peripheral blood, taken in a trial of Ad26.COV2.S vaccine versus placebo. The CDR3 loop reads CASSLAGVTDTQYF. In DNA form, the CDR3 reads TGTGCCAGCAGCTTAGCGGGGGTCACAGATACGCAGTATTTT.